Below, 10 T cell receptor beta chains from the same sample are listed, as sequenced in a study of blood T cell repertoires in COVID-19. Profiling relied on immunoSEQ multiplex PCR, and the TCRdb table lists in-frame clones only, not all of them. The data contain 130,000 or so clones, 84% of them seen just once; the ten biggest clones take up roughly 3.4%. The specimen was PBMCs or T cells enriched from blood (not recorded which). These receptors originate from a woman in her fifties or sixties with acute COVID-19.

J is TRBJ2-1 and V is TRBV2; 11 bases agree with TRBD2. CDR1 is SNHLY and CDR2 is FYNNEI in the germline V gene. CDR3 length equals 15 residues. V was pared by 4 bases and J by 4 bases, with 3 bases of the junction left unmatched. CDR3 region: CASSGLAGGYNEQFF. The CDR3 DNA reads as TGTGCCAGCAGTGGGCTAGCGGGAGGTTACAATGAGCAGTTCTTC. Drawing the rest from reference TRBV2 and TRBJ2-1, the complete variable domain is EPEVTQTPSHQVTQMGQEVILRCVPISNHLYFYWYRQILGQKVEFLVSFYNNEISEKSEIFDDQFSVERPDGSNFTLKIRSTKLEDSAMYFCASSGLAGGYNEQFFGPGTRLTVL.

This clone was picked up a small number of times. This sequence joins TRBV2 and TRBJ2-5, with 9 bases aligning to TRBD1. Per the germline V gene, CDR1 is SNHLY and CDR2 is FYNNEI. CDR3 length: 16 residues. Trimming took 6 bases from V and 4 from J; bases not matched to a gene: 12. In nucleotides, the CDR3 is TGTGCCAGCAGCAGTTGGAGACAGGGGGTAGGAGAGACCCAGTACTTC. It codes for CASSSWRQGVGETQYF.

The CDR3 region has the DNA TGTGCCTGGAGTGTCCTATCGGGACTTCGGAATGAGCAGTTCTTC. This gives the protein CAWSVLSGLRNEQFF. This rearrangement joins TRBV30 to TRBJ2-1; possibly TRBD2 for D (6 bases). Germline lookup yields CDR1 GTSNPN and CDR2 SVGIG (reference sequence). The CDR3 runs to 15 residues. Trimming left V 0 bases short and J 7 bases short, with 16 bases between.

The chain is built from TRBV30 and TRBJ2-7; no clear D. Germline V gene lookup returns CDR1 GTSNPN and CDR2 SVGIG (reference sequence). Trimming took 1 base from V and 3 from J, leaving 4 bases between them. The CDR3 runs to 11 residues. The CDR3 nucleotides are TGTGCCTGGAGTGGACACTACGAGCAGTACTTC. This codes for CAWSGHYEQYF.

The chain recombines TRBV3-1 (or the pseudogene TRBV3-2) with TRBJ2-3, with 7 bases matching TRBD1. V lost 6 bases to trimming and J lost 0 bases; unmatched junction nucleotides: 12. The length of the CDR3 is 17 residues. Germline V gene data show CDR1 as LGHDT and CDR2 as YNNKEL (reference sequence). The CDR3 loop reads CASSPHRQDRSTDTQYF. CDR3 coding DNA: TGTGCCAGCAGTCCACACAGACAGGACAGGAGCACAGATACGCAGTATTTT.

This chain connects TRBV3-1 (or the pseudogene TRBV3-2) to TRBJ2-1, with 10 positions matching TRBD2. With 0 bases clipped from V and 9 bases from J, the junction kept 11 bases outside the gene matches. The CDR3 contains 17 residues. CDR1 and CDR2 (germline): LGHDT, YNNKEL (reference sequence). CDR3 bases: TGTGCCAGCAGCCAAGAACTAGCGGGGAAACGGAGAGGTGAGCAGTTCTTC. Translated: CASSQELAGKRRGEQFF.

This clone has just a few counts. V usage is TRBV5-4 and J usage is TRBJ2-2; TRBD2 aligns across 7 bases. Germline-derived CDR1 and CDR2 are SGHNT and YYREEE (reference sequence). The V and J ends lost 3 bases and 5 bases, in that order; junction bases with no gene match: 10. The CDR3 spans 16 residues. The CDR3 bases are TGTGCCAGCAGCTGGGGAGGGCGGGAGCGGACCGGGGAGCTGTTTTTT. This translates into CASSWGGRERTGELFF. The whole variable domain, filled in from reference TRBV5-4 and TRBJ2-2, reads ETGVTQSPTHLIKTRGQQVTLRCSSQSGHNTVSWYQQALGQGPQFIFQYYREEENGRGNFPPRFSGLQFPNYSSELNVNALELDDSALYLCASSWGGRERTGELFFGEGSRLTVL.

V and J are TRBV12-3 or TRBV12-4 and TRBJ2-7, with a tentative D call TRBD2 (5 bases). The CDR3 runs 13 residues. V lost 5 bases and J 2 bases, leaving 10 bases between the germline ends. The CDR3 region is CASSIRLTYEQYF. The DNA for the CDR3 is TGTGCCAGCAGTATCCGACTAACCTACGAGCAGTACTTC.

The V gene is TRBV7-9, the J gene TRBJ2-2; 7 bases are shared with TRBD2. This CDR3 is 15 amino acids long. The V gene's germline CDR1 is SEHNR and CDR2 FQNEAQ (reference sequence). J gave up 8 bases and V 5 bases, and 11 bases lay outside the gene matches. The CDR3 DNA is TGTGCCAGCAGCCCTAGAGCCGGGGGGTCAGGGGAGCTGTTTTTT. Residues: CASSPRAGGSGELFF.

On this clone itself: The identical CDR3 is also encoded by other nucleotide sequences in the sample. The chain carries TRBV7-9 and TRBJ1-1; D unclear. Per the germline V gene, CDR1 is SEHNR and CDR2 is FQNEAQ (reference sequence). Trimming took 1 base from V and 2 from J, leaving 11 bases between them. The CDR3 is 15 residues long. CDR3 nucleotides: TGTGCCAGCAGCTTAGTATCAGCGGGTAACACTGAAGCTTTCTTT. The encoded protein is CASSLVSAGNTEAFF. Full variable domain (rest looked up from reference TRBV7-9 and TRBJ1-1): DTGVSQNPRHKITKRGQNVTFRCDPISEHNRLYWYRQTLGQGPEFLTYFQNEAQLEKSRLLSDRFSAERPKGSFSTLEIQRTEQGDSAMYLCASSLVSAGNTEAFFGQGTRLTVV.